The 30 T cell receptor beta chains reported below all come from one sample, sequenced in a study of T cell repertoires in cytomegalovirus infection. TCRdb fed the reads into MiXCR, producing one record per CDR3 protein. Of roughly 77,000 distinct CDR3 sequences in the sample, under 4.5% were seen once. Input material: PBMCs. Receptors originate from a human donor in good health (CMV status not recorded). Some clones in this sample may be carry-over from other donors' samples.

This clonotype was counted many times. V usage is TRBV2 and J usage is TRBJ1-1, with TRBD1 identical over 10 bases. V lost 6 bases, J lost 7 bases, and 11 bases stayed unmatched. Looked up from germline, CDR1 is SNHLY and CDR2 is FYNNEI. This CDR3 is built from 15 residues. The CDR3 reads CASRETGGAADEAFF. The DNA of the CDR3 is TGTGCCAGCAGAGAGACAGGGGGCGCGGCGGATGAAGCTTTCTTT.

This clonotype has a count of ten or more. The chain employs TRBV29-1 and TRBJ1-2; 7 bases match TRBD1. From germline, CDR1 is SQVTM and CDR2 ANQGSEA. This CDR3 has 12 amino acids. The trim removed 7 bases at V and 6 bases at J, leaving 8 bases unmatched. CDR3 nucleotides: TGCAGCGCCCTAGTAGGGGGCGATGGCTACACCTTC. Translating it yields CSALVGGDGYTF.

At least ten counts were recorded for this clonotype. J is TRBJ2-5 and V is TRBV10-2, with a possible D match to TRBD2 (5 bases). Germline V gene lookup returns CDR1 WSHSY and CDR2 SAAADI. The CDR3 contains 15 residues. V was trimmed by 7 bases and J by 5 bases, leaving 20 bases between them. As DNA, the CDR3 is TGCGCCAGCAACGAGGGCATAAGCTTATGGGAGACCCAGTACTTC. It is translated as CASNEGISLWETQYF.

There are many counts of this clonotype. The rearrangement joins TRBV7-2 to TRBJ2-6, with D unresolved. With 5 bases removed from V and 3 bases from J, the gap between germline ends came to 5 bases. The germline CDR1 and CDR2 sequences are SGHTA and FQGNSA. This CDR3 is built from 13 residues. The CDR3 DNA reads as TGTGCCAGCAGCCCCGGTGGGGCCAACGTCCTGACTTTC. This gives the protein CASSPGGANVLTF.

This clonotype was observed many times. The CDR3 is CASSLAGSTGNEQFF. The CDR3 DNA sequence: TGTGCCAGCAGCTTAGCCGGTTCCACAGGGAATGAGCAGTTCTTC. The rearrangement joins TRBV7-8 to TRBJ2-1; the D gene is possibly TRBD1 (6 bases). The V end lost 0 bases, the J end lost 7 bases, and 13 bases lay between the germline ends. Germline CDR1 is SGHVS and CDR2 is FQNEAQ. The CDR3 consists of 15 residues.

This clonotype was picked up many times. In nucleotides, the CDR3 is TGTGCCAGCAGCCTTCGAGAGGGGACGAACACCGGGGAGCTGTTTTTT. Translation gives CASSLREGTNTGELFF. The chain combines TRBV7-2 with TRBJ2-2, with D perhaps given as TRBD1 or TRBD2 (5 bases each). V lost 5 bases and J lost 0, with 13 bases in between. Per germline, CDR1 SGHTA and CDR2 FQGNSA. The CDR3 totals 16 residues.

There are a few counts of this clonotype. The genes are TRBV7-2 and TRBJ1-6, with a tentative D call TRBD1 (6 bases). The length of the CDR3 is 14 residues. Trimming cost V 2 bases and J 9 bases, with 11 bases left between them. The germline CDR1 and CDR2 sequences are SGHTA and FQGNSA. The CDR3: CASSLLEGGSPLHF. For the CDR3, the DNA is TGTGCCAGCAGCTTATTGGAGGGGGGTTCACCCCTCCACTTT.

This clonotype was seen many times. For the CDR3, the DNA is TGTGCCAGCAGTTTCCTAGCGGGATCCACCGGGGAGCTGTTTTTT. Its translation is CASSFLAGSTGELFF. The chain recombines TRBV12-3 or TRBV12-4 with TRBJ2-2; 9 positions match TRBD2. CDR3 length: 15 amino acids. The junction had 3 bases not matched to a gene; V was cut back by 3 bases and J by 4 bases.

This clonotype was seen at least ten times. The chain has TRBV19 and TRBJ1-2; D gene unclear. CDR1 is LNHDA and CDR2 is SQIVND in the germline V gene (reference sequence). V was pared by 7 bases and J by 8 bases, with 14 bases between. CDR3 length: 12 residues. The CDR3 here is CASTDTRFGYTF. CDR3 DNA: TGTGCCAGTACCGACACACGGTTCGGCTACACCTTC.

At least ten counts were recorded for this clonotype. V and J are TRBV27 and TRBJ2-7; D gene uncertain. This CDR3 contains 12 residues. V was pared by 5 bases and J by 7 bases, with 12 bases between. Germline lookup yields CDR1 MNHEY and CDR2 SMNVEV (reference sequence). CDR3 coding DNA: TGTGCCAGCAGTAAACCCTCCCGGGAGCAGTACTTC. Amino acids: CASSKPSREQYF.

This clonotype was observed many times. The junction shows a germline mismatch at one end, possibly a read error. This chain links TRBV7-2 with TRBJ2-7; 8 nucleotides align to TRBD2. The CDR3 loop spans 16 amino acids. Germline lookup yields CDR1 SGHTA and CDR2 FQGNSA. The CDR3 spells CASSLAISGTQTEQYF. In nucleotides, the CDR3 is TGTGCCAGCAGCCTAGCTATTAGCGGGACACAAACCGAGCAGTACTTC.

This clonotype was counted at least ten times. V gene TRBV7-2 combines with J gene TRBJ2-1; a possible D gene is TRBD1 (7 bases). The germline V gene has CDR1 SGHTA and CDR2 FQGNSA. With 5 bases removed from V and 4 bases from J, the gap between germline ends came to 18 bases. The CDR3 covers 16 residues. The CDR3 sequence: CASSPQGGAGYNEQFF. The CDR3 nucleotides are TGTGCCAGCAGCCCCCAAGGGGGCGCGGGATACAATGAGCAGTTCTTC.

This clonotype was counted many times. The CDR3 loop reads CASSLAGGEETQYF. For the CDR3, the DNA is TGTGCCAGCAGCTTAGCGGGGGGGGAAGAGACCCAGTACTTC. The gene calls are TRBV7-8 and TRBJ2-5, with TRBD2 matching 7 bases. Germline CDR1 and CDR2: SGHVS and FQNEAQ. CDR3 length equals 14 residues. J lost 3 bases, V lost 0 bases, and 1 base had no gene match.

Ten or more counts support this clonotype. The rearrangement links TRBV12-3 or TRBV12-4 to TRBJ1-1; possible D gene TRBD1, 5 bases. The length of the CDR3 is 15 residues. V lost 7 bases to trimming and J lost 4 bases, with 19 bases between them. The CDR3 region has the DNA TGTGCCAGCACCCCGAAGGGGAGGGTCTTCACTGAAGCTTTCTTT. Protein: CASTPKGRVFTEAFF.

This clonotype was counted a few times. The V and J genes are TRBV30 and TRBJ2-7; tentatively, D is TRBD1 or TRBD2 (6 bases each). The germline gives CDR1 GTSNPN, CDR2 SVGIG (reference sequence). V gave up 3 bases and J gave up 4 bases, with 10 bases separating them. The CDR3 is made up of 12 amino acids. CDR3 amino acids: CAWSGGGYEQYF. DNA for the CDR3: TGTGCCTGGAGCGGGGGCGGTTACGAGCAGTACTTC.

This clonotype appeared a few times. The chain carries TRBV7-2 and TRBJ2-1; D gene ambiguous. The germline gives CDR1 SGHTA, CDR2 FQGNSA. This CDR3 region has 13 residues. V lost 7 bases and J 6 bases, leaving 13 bases between the germline ends. The CDR3 DNA reads as TGTGCCAGCACCAACCGGGTCTCCAATGAGCAGTTCTTC. Its protein product is CASTNRVSNEQFF.

This clonotype was counted at least ten times. The chain is built from TRBV20-1 and TRBJ2-7; the D gene is possibly TRBD1 (6 bases). The germline V gene has CDR1 DFQATT and CDR2 SNEGSKA (reference sequence). This CDR3 is 14 amino acids long. The ends were cut back, 4 bases at V and 2 bases at J, with 15 bases in the middle. This CDR3 reads CSATTQGRTYEQYF. In nucleotides, the CDR3 is TGCAGTGCTACCACACAGGGTCGCACCTACGAGCAGTACTTC.

The chain couples TRBV28 to TRBJ1-1; no clear D gene. This CDR3 has 14 amino acids. Trimming removed 1 base from V and 4 bases from J, with 10 bases in between. Per the germline V gene, CDR1 is MDHEN and CDR2 is SYDVKM. As DNA, the CDR3 is TGTGCCAGCAGTTTATCGGCAATCGGCACTGAAGCTTTCTTT. Residues: CASSLSAIGTEAFF.

At least ten counts were recorded for this clonotype. The V call is TRBV6-5, the J call TRBJ1-1, with TRBD1 matching 7 bases. The CDR3 is 15 residues long. The trim removed 5 bases at V and 1 base at J, leaving 7 bases unmatched. Germline CDR1 MNHEY, CDR2 SVGAGI. CDR3 DNA: TGTGCCAGCAGTCGCTGGGACAGTCAGAACACTGAAGCTTTCTTT. It codes for CASSRWDSQNTEAFF.

The chain recombines TRBV7-2 with TRBJ2-3, with D unclear. V was shortened by 0 bases and J by 4 bases, with 11 bases between the two germline ends. This CDR3 has 15 residues. Germline values: CDR1 SGHTA, CDR2 FQGNSA. The CDR3 here is CASSLAGSLADTQYF. The CDR3 coding sequence is TGTGCCAGCAGCTTAGCCGGAAGTTTGGCAGATACGCAGTATTTT.

This clonotype appeared many times. The chain recombines TRBV5-6 with TRBJ2-7; the D is unclear. The CDR3 is made up of 13 amino acids. Between the trimmed V and J ends, which lost 2 bases and 6 bases, there was a span of 12 bases. CDR1 is SGHDT, CDR2 YYEEEE, per germline. In DNA form, the CDR3 reads TGTGCCAGCAGCTTAGCTGATAGCTTCGAGCAGTACTTC. Its protein product is CASSLADSFEQYF.

This clonotype showed up many times. V and J are TRBV7-2 and TRBJ1-1; D not resolved. Trimming pared 1 base from V and 10 bases from J, leaving 7 bases between. The CDR3 is 11 residues long. From germline, CDR1 is SGHTA and CDR2 FQGNSA. The CDR3 DNA follows: TGTGCCAGCAGCTTAGACAAGGGAGCTTTCTTT. Protein: CASSLDKGAFF.

The table lists this clonotype with many counts. This sequence joins TRBV7-2 and TRBJ2-1, with 8 bases that match TRBD1. CDR3 size: 15 residues. The germline gives CDR1 SGHTA, CDR2 FQGNSA. V lost 1 base to trimming and J lost 6 bases; unmatched junction nucleotides: 5. The CDR3 region is CASSLVRQGTNEQFF. DNA of the CDR3: TGTGCCAGCAGCTTAGTCCGACAGGGGACCAATGAGCAGTTCTTC.

This clonotype was recorded many times. The rearrangement uses TRBV7-2 and TRBJ1-2, with unresolved D. Deletions cut 5 bases from V and 8 bases from J, with 12 bases between. Germline V gene lookup returns CDR1 SGHTA and CDR2 FQGNSA. The CDR3 extends over 12 amino acids. The CDR3 DNA is TGTGCCAGCAGCCCCGACACGAGAGGCTACACCTTC. It yields the protein CASSPDTRGYTF. The full variable domain, completed using reference TRBV7-2 and TRBJ1-2, is GAGVSQSPSNKVTEKGKDVELRCDPISGHTALYWYRQSLGQGLEFLIYFQGNSAPDKSGLPSDRFSAERTGGSVSTLTIQRTQQEDSAVYLCASSPDTRGYTFGSGTRLTVV.

This clonotype was recorded at least ten times. The gene calls are TRBV15 and TRBJ2-1, with D tentatively TRBD2 (5 bases). Trimming removed 7 bases from V and 4 bases from J, with 11 bases in between. CDR1 is LNHNV and CDR2 is YYDKDF in the germline V gene (reference sequence). This CDR3 is built from 13 residues. The CDR3 DNA follows: TGTGCCACCAAGACGGGGTCTTACAATGAGCAGTTCTTC. Translation: CATKTGSYNEQFF.

This clonotype was seen many times. The V call is TRBV12-3 or TRBV12-4, the J call TRBJ2-5, with D uncertain. V was trimmed by 5 bases and J by 5 bases, leaving 6 bases between them. CDR3 length: 11 residues. CDR3 residues: CASSIMETQYF. DNA of the CDR3: TGTGCCAGCAGTATCATGGAGACCCAGTACTTC.

V is TRBV5-1 and J is TRBJ2-5; 8 positions agree with TRBD2. The V gene end was trimmed by 0 bases and the J gene end by 5 bases; junction bases not matched to a gene: 9. Germline V gene sequence: CDR1 SGHRS, CDR2 YFSETQ. The CDR3 consists of 16 residues. DNA of the CDR3: TGCGCCAGCAGCTTGGACACTAGCGGCCCGGGGGAGACCCAGTACTTC. This translates into CASSLDTSGPGETQYF.

This clonotype was seen at least ten times. The V and J genes are TRBV29-1 and TRBJ2-5; the D is unclear. Deletions cut 2 bases from V and 1 base from J, with 5 bases between. The CDR3 runs to 12 residues. Per the germline V gene, CDR1 is SQVTM and CDR2 is ANQGSEA. CDR3 protein: CSVEISQETQYF. In nucleotides, the CDR3 is TGCAGCGTTGAAATAAGCCAAGAGACCCAGTACTTC.

This clonotype was counted between two and nine times. The CDR3 region has the DNA TGTGCCAGCAGCCTAGAGGCCACGGAGCAGTACTTC. The encoded protein is CASSLEATEQYF. V is TRBV7-9 and J is TRBJ2-7; D gene uncertain. CDR1 and CDR2 (germline): SEHNR, FQNEAQ (reference sequence). CDR3 length: 12 residues. V was cut by 5 bases and J by 7 bases, with 12 bases left in between.

This clonotype came up many times. The J gene is TRBJ1-4, the V gene TRBV11-1, with a possible D match to TRBD1 (5 bases). Germline V gene data show CDR1 as SGHAT and CDR2 as FQDESV (reference sequence). Trimming shortened V by 2 bases and J by 5 bases, and 6 bases separated the two germline ends. CDR3 length: 13 residues. The CDR3 DNA is TGTGCCAGCAGCTTACCAGGGAATGAAAAACTGTTTTTT. It yields the protein CASSLPGNEKLFF.